This TCR beta chain is drawn from a study of OX40 agonist ivuxolimab in advanced cancers. Study in general: Among those enrolled, mean age was around 55 years (range roughly 20 to 79) and 82.7% were male. Study results and limitations: Relative to CD4+ cells, CD8+ T cells on average had more expanded clones.

Of note for this clone: Its antigen is not known.

Repertoires were generated with immunoSEQ multiplex PCR, while TCRdb's copy carries only in-frame clones and drops some. Seen here are roughly 60,000 clones, less than 95% observed once, and the top ten hold about 14%. The sequence derives from an adult with an advanced solid tumor such as melanoma, head and neck, liver or kidney cancer. The sequences come from CD4+ or CD8+ T cells sorted from blood, collected in a trial of the OX40 agonist ivuxolimab.

The CDR3: CASSLLKNGGRGYGYTF. The CDR3 DNA reads TGTGCCAGCAGCCTCCTGAAGAATGGGGGCAGGGGCTATGGCTACACCTTC. The gene calls are TRBV14 and TRBJ1-2; perhaps TRBD1 as D (6 bases). The length of the CDR3 is 17 residues. Germline loops: CDR1 SGHDN, CDR2 FVKESK. Trimming left V 4 bases short and J 4 bases short, with 22 bases between. The variable domain in full, completed from reference TRBV14 and TRBJ1-2, reads EAGVTQFPSHSVIEKGQTVTLRCDPISGHDNLYWYRRVMGKEIKFLLHFVKESKQDESGMPNNRFLAERTGGTYSTLKVQPAELEDSGVYFCASSLLKNGGRGYGYTFGSGTRLTVV.